The entry below describes one T cell receptor (beta chain). Its antigen is not identified. Germline and junction disagree at one end, which may indicate a read error. These data originate in a study of T cells after yellow fever vaccination. Background on the study: Some fractions had low cell numbers, and these were prepared with SMART-Seq v4 Ultra Low Input.

Study-level points and caveats: Post-booster samples contained most primary-vaccination clones (roughly 96% CD4, almost 90% CD8). A small proportion of clonotypes was detected in both the CD4 and CD8 compartments.

Germline V gives CDR1 DFQATT, CDR2 SNEGSKA (reference sequence). The length of the CDR3 is 13 residues. A 5'RACE template-switching step, the method used to make TCR cDNA, added a universal primer site and UMIs. One entry per CDR3 protein results from TCRdb running MiXCR on the 5' RACE reads. The sample lists just under 600,000 distinct CDR3 sequences, approximately 15% seen once, with more than 12% in the top ten. This chain joins TRBV20-1 and TRBJ2-3, with 12 bases that match TRBD2. The sequence derives from a man aged 25 to 40 who received the YFV17D yellow fever vaccine. The source material was PBMCs, sampled on the day of the yellow fever booster vaccination. The CDR3 DNA reads TGCAGTGCTCTTCGACTAGCGGGAGATACGCTGTATTTT. The encoded protein is CSALRLAGDTLYF.